The next 15 T cell receptor beta chains were all read from a single sample in a study of shared clonotypes between healthy human individuals. TCRdb's table, derived via immunoSEQ multiplex PCR, lists solely in-frame clones and lacks some. The repertoire has approximately 2.5 million clones, more than 85% of them found once; the top ten carry about 0.39%. The sample taken for sequencing was naive CD4+ T cells from PBMCs. Regarding subset: CD45RA+ positively selected. The receptors were sampled from a man aged 18 to 30 in good health. Some clones in this sample may be carry-over from other donors' samples.

This chain links TRBV11-2 with TRBJ2-5, with a tentative D call TRBD2 (5 bases). Trimming took 3 bases from V and 3 from J, leaving 14 bases between them. CDR1 is SGHAT, CDR2 FQNNGV, per germline. The CDR3 has 15 amino acids. The CDR3 sequence is CASSLRTGMKETQYF. DNA for the CDR3: TGTGCCAGCAGCTTGCGTACCGGGATGAAAGAGACCCAGTACTTC. The variable domain in full, completed from reference TRBV11-2 and TRBJ2-5, reads EAGVAQSPRYKIIEKRQSVAFWCNPISGHATLYWYQQILGQGPKLLIQFQNNGVVDDSQLPKDRFSAERLKGVDSTLKIQPAKLEDSAVYLCASSLRTGMKETQYFGPGTRLLVL.

On this clone: The sample holds other DNA sequences that translate to the same CDR3. CDR3 residues: CASSEVGQPQHF. The CDR3 coding sequence is TGTGCCAGCAGTGAAGTCGGTCAGCCCCAGCATTTT. The V call is TRBV2, the J call TRBJ1-5; D unclear. Germline V gene sequence: CDR1 SNHLY, CDR2 FYNNEI. The CDR3 sequence is 12 residues long. V shed 1 base and J shed 6 bases, with 4 bases lying between them.

The CDR3 coding sequence is TGTGCCAGCTTGGACGGTGTGGGGCCTGAAGCTTTCTTT. Translating it yields CASLDGVGPEAFF. The chain is built from TRBV18 and TRBJ1-1, with a tentative D call TRBD1 (5 bases). V gave up 7 bases and J gave up 6 bases, with 15 bases separating them. The CDR3 is 13 residues long. The germline V gene encodes CDR1 KGHSH and CDR2 LQKENI.

This clone occurred a few times. The V call is TRBV18, the J call TRBJ1-5; D might be TRBD1 (6 bases). The CDR3 runs 15 residues. Trimming stripped 2 bases from V and 4 bases from J, with 12 bases between. Germline V CDR1 and CDR2: KGHSH, LQKENI. The CDR3 loop reads CASSPSGTNNQPQHF. For the CDR3, the DNA is TGTGCCAGCTCACCATCCGGGACAAATAATCAGCCCCAGCATTTT. Together with reference TRBV18 and TRBJ1-5, the CDR3 gives the full variable domain: NAGVMQNPRHLVRRRGQEARLRCSPMKGHSHVYWYRQLPEEGLKFMVYLQKENIIDESGMPKERFSAEFPKEGPSILRIQQVVRGDSAAYFCASSPSGTNNQPQHFGDGTRLSIL.

This clone is a singleton in its sample. The chain recombines TRBV11-2 with TRBJ2-7; the D is unclear. Deletions cut 1 base from V and 0 bases from J, with 7 bases between. The CDR3 has 14 amino acids. CDR1 is SGHAT and CDR2 is FQNNGV in the germline V gene. Here the CDR3 reads CASSLGQASYEQYF. Here the CDR3 DNA reads TGTGCCAGCAGCTTAGGGCAGGCCTCCTACGAGCAGTACTTC.

The J gene is TRBJ2-7, the V gene TRBV27; tentative D call: TRBD2 (5 bases). Trimming took off 2 bases at V and 6 bases at J, with 20 bases between the two ends. Germline CDR1 reads MNHEY; CDR2 reads SMNVEV (reference sequence). The CDR3 loop spans 16 amino acids. In DNA form, the CDR3 reads TGTGCCAGCAGTTTACTAGGCCGGGAAGGGCTGGGCGAGCAGTACTTC. Encoded protein: CASSLLGREGLGEQYF.

The CDR3 reads CASSFRLAVDEQFF. The CDR3 DNA is TGCGCCAGCAGCTTTCGACTAGCGGTCGATGAGCAGTTCTTC. The genes are TRBV5-1 and TRBJ2-1; TRBD2 aligns across 9 bases. Germline V gene lookup returns CDR1 SGHRS and CDR2 YFSETQ. The V gene end was trimmed by 2 bases and the J gene end by 8 bases; junction bases not matched to a gene: 5. The CDR3 covers 14 residues.

The chain has TRBV2 and TRBJ2-5, with 9 bases fitting TRBD1. The ends lost 7 bases at V and 11 bases at J; junction bases unmatched: 11. The CDR3 covers 13 residues. Germline CDR1 reads SNHLY; CDR2 reads FYNNEI. CDR3 sequence reads: CASTDRGSGEQYF. The CDR3 DNA reads as TGTGCCAGCACTGACAGGGGGAGTGGAGAGCAGTACTTC.

The CDR3 sequence is CASMVGAPAPEQFF. DNA of the CDR3: TGTGCCAGCATGGTGGGGGCCCCAGCCCCTGAGCAGTTCTTC. The V and J genes are TRBV28 and TRBJ2-1; TRBD1 is a possible D gene (6 bases). V lost 7 bases to trimming and J lost 9 bases, with 19 bases between them. CDR1 is MDHEN and CDR2 is SYDVKM in the germline V gene. The CDR3 sequence is 14 residues long.

This chain uses TRBV5-1 with TRBJ2-7, with D perhaps being TRBD1 or TRBD2 (5 bases each). V was pared by 4 bases and J by 6 bases, with 17 bases between. Germline V gene data show CDR1 as SGHRS and CDR2 as YFSETQ. This CDR3 is 14 amino acids long. This chain's CDR3 is CASSAWAGSGEQYF. CDR3 nucleotide sequence: TGCGCCAGCAGCGCCTGGGCAGGGAGTGGCGAGCAGTACTTC.

The genes are TRBV5-1 and TRBJ2-3; D may be TRBD2 (6 bases). V shed 4 bases and J shed 6 bases, with 18 bases lying between them. CDR3 size: 15 residues. The germline gives CDR1 SGHRS, CDR2 YFSETQ. CDR3 sequence: CASSITGTFEDTQYF. The CDR3, as DNA: TGCGCCAGCAGCATAACCGGGACTTTCGAGGATACGCAGTATTTT.

The chain employs TRBV19 and TRBJ1-1; D unresolved. Trimming shortened V by 3 bases and J by 4 bases, and 9 bases separated the two germline ends. The CDR3 covers 13 residues. Germline loops: CDR1 LNHDA, CDR2 SQIVND (reference sequence). CDR3: CASSMVVGTEAFF. CDR3 nucleotide sequence: TGTGCCAGTAGTATGGTCGTGGGCACTGAAGCTTTCTTT.

The rearrangement uses TRBV6-1 and TRBJ2-3; D not certain. V lost 5 bases and J lost 5, with 14 bases in between. CDR3 length: 14 residues. Per the germline V gene, CDR1 is MNHNS and CDR2 is SASEGT. The CDR3 DNA sequence: TGTGCCAGCAGTTTAGCAGACCATGGAGATACGCAGTATTTT. Encoded protein: CASSLADHGDTQYF.

This sequence joins TRBV6-5 and TRBJ1-5; D is undetermined. Germline lookup yields CDR1 MNHEY and CDR2 SVGAGI. V was pared by 0 bases and J by 4 bases, with 7 bases between. This CDR3 has 14 amino acids. The CDR3 coding sequence is TGTGCCAGCAGTTACTCTACCCCTAATCAGCCCCAGCATTTT. It translates to CASSYSTPNQPQHF.

Of note for this clone: The same CDR3 arises from other DNA sequences in this sample as well. J is TRBJ2-1 and V is TRBV6-5, with D unclear. Per germline, CDR1 MNHEY and CDR2 SVGAGI. V was pared by 3 bases and J by 9 bases, with 6 bases between. The CDR3 is 11 residues long. The chain's CDR3 is CASSYLGEQFF. The DNA of the CDR3 is TGTGCCAGCAGTTATCTGGGTGAGCAGTTCTTC.